This TCR beta chain derives from a study of T cell responses to AZD1222 COVID-19 vaccine. Study conclusions and caveats: Repertoire sampling happened only post peak T cell response. Of spike-specific TCRs, nearly half reportedly target regions left unmutated in variants. CD4 TCRs covered the whole spike, strongest at regions 160-218 and 743-854.

Repertoires were generated with immunoSEQ multiplex PCR, while TCRdb's copy carries only in-frame clones and drops some. The sample contains 80,000 to 95,000 clones, 90% of which appear only once. With regard to this clone: Its cognate antigen is unknown.

CDR3 length: 14 amino acids. Unmatched junction bases numbered 4, after V lost 9 bases and J lost 3 bases. CDR1 is LNHDA, CDR2 SQIVND, per germline (reference sequence). This sample comprised peripheral blood, obtained 28 days after the second AZD1222 dose. V and J are TRBV19 and TRBJ2-7, with 14 bases lining up with TRBD2. This clonotype originated in an adult who received the AZD1222 COVID-19 vaccine. The CDR3 bases are TGTGCCAGCCGACTAGCGGGGGGGGACTACGAGCAGTACTTC. Residues: CASRLAGGDYEQYF.